This T cell receptor beta chain was sequenced in a study of identical twins. General study results and limits: Invariant MAIT and iNKT cells could partly confound zero-insertion analyses.

The CDR3 covers 14 residues. The germline V gene encodes CDR1 MNHEY and CDR2 SVGEGT. Unmatched junction bases numbered 3, after V lost 2 bases and J lost 5 bases. This clonotype has only a few counts. Antigen unknown. cDNA molecules carried unique molecular identifiers, and template switching added a universal primer site. From the 5' RACE reads, TCRdb called clonotypes with MiXCR, one entry per CDR3 protein. The table includes about 900,000 distinct CDR3 sequences, around an eighth detected once. These same records also appear under a second study, on yellow fever vaccine responses in identical twins. Turning to that study: Twins' vaccine T cell response reportedly seemed partly convergent, partly personalized.

Source material: PBMCs. This rearrangement joins TRBV6-2 or TRBV6-3 to TRBJ2-7, with 10 positions matching TRBD1. The clonotype originates from a young woman in good health. The CDR3 sequence is CASSYGGTGDEQYV. CDR3 bases: TGTGCCAGCAGTTACGGAGGGACAGGGGACGAGCAGTACGTC.